These 30 T cell receptor beta chains were all obtained from the same sample, sequenced in a study of spatial heterogeneity in lung cancer. MiXCR, run by TCRdb on the 5' RACE reads, gives a single entry per CDR3 protein. This table holds 40,000 to 55,000 distinct CDR3 sequences, over 6.5% found once. Time point here: sample taken at primary tumor resection. The sample here was PBMCs, taken at surgery. The receptors come from a female donor with early-stage non-small cell lung cancer.

This clonotype was recorded many times. The chain combines TRBV30 with TRBJ1-6, with D unresolved. This CDR3 has 15 amino acids. With 8 bases removed from V and 0 bases from J, the gap between germline ends came to 14 bases. Germline assignment: CDR1 GTSNPN and CDR2 SVGIG (reference sequence). The CDR3 reads CAGGRLSSYNSPLHF. The CDR3 DNA sequence: TGTGCCGGAGGACGGCTGAGCTCCTATAATTCACCCCTCCACTTT.

In this sample, this clonotype turned up a few times. The chain joins TRBV29-1 to TRBJ2-7, with D maybe TRBD1 (6 bases). CDR1 is SQVTM, CDR2 ANQGSEA, per germline. The CDR3 has 16 amino acids. Trimming pared 1 base from V and 6 bases from J, leaving 22 bases between. The CDR3 protein is CSVEGRKGTTGGEQYF. The CDR3 DNA follows: TGCAGCGTTGAAGGGAGGAAAGGGACAACCGGAGGCGAGCAGTACTTC.

The rearrangement uses TRBV28 and TRBJ1-4, with 10 bases fitting TRBD1. The V and J ends lost 5 bases and 6 bases, in that order; junction bases with no gene match: 6. Germline V gives CDR1 MDHEN, CDR2 SYDVKM. This CDR3 contains 15 residues. The CDR3 loop is CASSPHGTGDEKLFF. The CDR3 nucleotides read TGTGCCAGCAGTCCGCACGGGACAGGGGATGAAAAACTGTTTTTT.

This clonotype appeared a few times. This sequence joins TRBV6-1 and TRBJ1-1, with D unclear. Between the trimmed V and J ends, which lost 4 bases and 7 bases, there was a span of 16 bases. The CDR3 sequence is 14 residues long. The V gene's germline CDR1 is MNHNS and CDR2 SASEGT. The CDR3 region is CASSVSPGPVEAFF. Written as DNA, the CDR3 is TGTGCCAGCAGTGTCAGCCCAGGCCCCGTTGAAGCTTTCTTT.

This clonotype was counted only a few times. The chain uses TRBV20-1 and TRBJ2-3; the D call may be TRBD1 or TRBD2 (6 bases each). Germline V lookup: CDR1 DFQATT, CDR2 SNEGSKA (reference sequence). The CDR3 consists of 15 residues. V was shortened by 2 bases and J by 0 bases, with 12 bases between the two germline ends. In nucleotides, the CDR3 is TGCAGTGCTAGAAGAGGGGGGACGAGCACAGATACGCAGTATTTT. Translated, it gives CSARRGGTSTDTQYF.

This clonotype has a count of ten or more. The genes are TRBV18 and TRBJ1-4; 7 nucleotides match TRBD1. CDR1 KGHSH and CDR2 LQKENI come from the germline V gene. The junction had 6 bases not matched to a gene; V was cut back by 3 bases and J by 5 bases. This CDR3 is 15 amino acids long. In DNA form, the CDR3 reads TGTGCCAGCTCACCCGGGACAGTACAAAATGAAAAACTGTTTTTT. This codes for CASSPGTVQNEKLFF.

The sample holds many counts of this clonotype. V gene TRBV9 combines with J gene TRBJ2-7, with 8 bases fitting TRBD2. The CDR3 is 11 residues long. V gave up 9 bases and J gave up 5 bases; unmatched junction bases: 4. CDR1 and CDR2 (germline): SGDLS, YYNGEE. In DNA, the CDR3 is TGTGCCAAAACGGGAGGGGACGAGCAGTACTTC. Amino acids: CAKTGGDEQYF.

About this clonotype itself: An end of the junction does not agree with germline; a read error may underlie this. The chain employs TRBV5-1 and TRBJ2-1, with D perhaps being TRBD1 or TRBD2 (5 bases each). CDR1 SGHRS and CDR2 YFSETQ come from the germline V gene. The CDR3 consists of 14 residues. CDR3 DNA sequence: TGCACCAGCAGCGCAGGGAGCGGCCAAGGTGAGCAGTTCTTC. It encodes CTSSAGSGQGEQFF.

The table lists this clonotype with many counts. The chain recombines TRBV20-1 with TRBJ2-5; D might be TRBD1 (7 bases). Per the germline V gene, CDR1 is DFQATT and CDR2 is SNEGSKA (reference sequence). The CDR3 sequence is 13 residues long. V was clipped by 7 bases and J by 2 bases, with 14 bases between them. The CDR3 sequence: CSGGRGAQETQYF. Here the CDR3 DNA reads TGCAGTGGAGGCAGGGGGGCACAAGAGACCCAGTACTTC.

There are many counts of this clonotype. This chain links TRBV15 with TRBJ1-2; D uncertain. CDR1 is LNHNV and CDR2 is YYDKDF in the germline V gene (reference sequence). The CDR3 spans 14 residues. V was cut by 0 bases and J by 4 bases, with 9 bases left in between. CDR3: CATSRDLGRYGYTF. CDR3 sequence (DNA): TGTGCCACCAGCAGAGATCTAGGGCGCTATGGCTACACCTTC.

The gene calls are TRBV7-8 and TRBJ1-2; a weak D match, TRBD1 (5 bases). This CDR3 comprises 15 residues. Trimming took 4 bases from V and 3 from J, leaving 15 bases between them. The germline V gene has CDR1 SGHVS and CDR2 FQNEAQ. CDR3 coding DNA: TGTGCCAGCAGCTGGAGAGGGGAAGTGGACTATGGCTACACCTTC. Its translation is CASSWRGEVDYGYTF.

This clonotype has more than one count but fewer than ten. This chain uses TRBV19 with TRBJ2-7; perhaps TRBD1 as D (6 bases). The CDR3 spans 15 residues. CDR1 and CDR2 from the germline V gene are LNHDA and SQIVND (reference sequence). The germline V and J ends were trimmed by 6 bases and 0 bases, with 15 bases remaining between them. The CDR3 is CASSPGHRVSYEQYF. CDR3 nucleotides: TGTGCCAGTAGCCCGGGACACCGGGTCTCCTACGAGCAGTACTTC.

In its sample, this clonotype was seen many times. The chain is built from TRBV28 and TRBJ2-7; 7 bases map to TRBD1. Per germline, CDR1 MDHEN and CDR2 SYDVKM. This CDR3 region has 18 residues. V dropped 4 bases and J dropped 9; count of bases not matched to a gene: 24. This chain's CDR3 is CASSSTEIPKGQLERQYF. The CDR3, as DNA: TGTGCCAGCAGTTCCACAGAGATCCCAAAGGGACAGTTAGAAAGGCAGTACTTC.

This clonotype appeared a few times. A read error may explain this, as a much larger clone is one base away. V is TRBV7-2 and J is TRBJ2-7; D is unresolved. The CDR3 consists of 15 residues. V was clipped by 1 base and J by 3 bases, with 13 bases between them. The germline CDR1 and CDR2 sequences are SGHTA and FQGNSA. The CDR3 region is CASSLGCGIGYEQYF. The DNA for the CDR3 is TGTGCCAGCAGCTTAGGTTGTGGGATAGGCTACGAGCAGTACTTC.

The chain is built from TRBV7-9 and TRBJ2-5; D might be TRBD2 (5 bases). CDR3 length equals 14 residues. Trimming cost V 7 bases and J 1 base, with 13 bases left between them. Germline CDR1 SEHNR, CDR2 FQNEAQ (reference sequence). This chain's CDR3 is CASTLGGSQETQYF. Written as DNA, the CDR3 is TGTGCCAGCACCCTCGGAGGCTCCCAAGAGACCCAGTACTTC.

This clonotype showed up just a few times. V gene TRBV19 combines with J gene TRBJ2-2, with D tentatively TRBD1 or TRBD2 (5 bases each). Germline V gives CDR1 LNHDA, CDR2 SQIVND (reference sequence). CDR3 length equals 17 residues. The V and J ends lost 7 bases and 1 base respectively, with 19 bases between them. CDR3 region: CASTWGSVPGNTGELFF. CDR3 bases: TGTGCCAGTACCTGGGGGTCGGTCCCTGGGAACACCGGGGAGCTGTTTTTT.

This clonotype has just a few counts. The chain links TRBV2 to TRBJ1-2; no clear D gene. This CDR3 is 13 amino acids long. Germline CDR1 SNHLY, CDR2 FYNNEI. Trimming removed 5 bases from V and 8 bases from J, with 15 bases in between. In nucleotides, the CDR3 is TGTGCCAGCAGTAGCTTCAGAGACCAGGGCTACACCTTC. Amino acids: CASSSFRDQGYTF.

The chain has TRBV6-5 and TRBJ1-2; 9 bases match TRBD1. J was trimmed by 4 bases and V by 0 bases; bases with no gene match: 3. Germline loops: CDR1 MNHEY, CDR2 SVGAGI. The CDR3 spans 15 residues. The chain's CDR3 is CASSYSGQGTYGYTF. CDR3 sequence (DNA): TGTGCCAGCAGTTACTCAGGACAGGGGACCTATGGCTACACCTTC.

This clonotype was seen repeatedly, ten times or more. The rearrangement joins TRBV6-2 or TRBV6-3 to TRBJ2-5; D tentatively fits TRBD1 or TRBD2 (5 bases each). Germline-derived CDR1 and CDR2 are MNHEY and SVGEGT. This CDR3 comprises 15 residues. V was shortened by 6 bases and J by 3 bases, with 17 bases between the two germline ends. The CDR3 DNA sequence: TGTGCCAGCAGCCAAACCGGGACGGTAGAAGAGACCCAGTACTTC. Its protein product is CASSQTGTVEETQYF.

This clonotype showed up just a few times. The chain combines TRBV20-1 with TRBJ1-2; 7 bases line up with TRBD1. With 5 bases clipped from V and 2 bases from J, the junction kept 11 bases outside the gene matches. The CDR3 totals 15 residues. Looked up from germline, CDR1 is DFQATT and CDR2 is SNEGSKA (reference sequence). The DNA for the CDR3 is TGCAGTGCTGGGAGGGGTACAGGGGCGAACTATGGCTACACCTTC. Translation: CSAGRGTGANYGYTF.

The J gene is TRBJ2-1, the V gene TRBV7-2; 7 nucleotides match TRBD1. The CDR3 extends over 15 amino acids. V shed 1 base and J 3 bases; nucleotides not matched to a gene: 3. Germline CDR1 and CDR2: SGHTA and FQGNSA. CDR3 sequence (DNA): TGTGCCAGCAGCTTAGTAGGGGGCCTCTACAATGAGCAGTTCTTC. Protein: CASSLVGGLYNEQFF.

This clonotype was counted ten times or more. The J gene is TRBJ2-1, the V gene TRBV7-8, with D uncertain. This CDR3 is built from 18 residues. Between the trimmed V and J ends, which lost 1 base and 0 bases, there was a span of 16 bases. Germline CDR1 is SGHVS and CDR2 is FQNEAQ. Written as DNA, the CDR3 is TGTGCCAGCAGCTTAGGATGGTCTGGGATTAGCTCCTACAATGAGCAGTTCTTC. The encoded protein is CASSLGWSGISSYNEQFF.

This clonotype was seen a few times. This chain connects TRBV5-1 to TRBJ2-7; 7 nucleotides line up with TRBD1. Germline V gene sequence: CDR1 SGHRS, CDR2 YFSETQ. The junction had 3 bases not matched to a gene; V was cut back by 2 bases and J by 4 bases. The CDR3 has 13 amino acids. The CDR3 spells CASSLTTGYEQYF. CDR3 nucleotides: TGCGCCAGCAGCTTAACGACAGGGTACGAGCAGTACTTC.

This clonotype occurred many times. The chain combines TRBV27 with TRBJ2-3; a weak D match, TRBD1 (5 bases). The CDR3 extends over 15 amino acids. V dropped 7 bases and J dropped 0 bases, with 14 bases sitting between them. Germline V gene data show CDR1 as MNHEY and CDR2 as SMNVEV (reference sequence). The CDR3, as DNA: TGTGCCAGCAATCCATTCCAGGGAAGCACAGATACGCAGTATTTT. Its protein is CASNPFQGSTDTQYF.

Ten or more counts support this clonotype. The chain carries TRBV9 and TRBJ2-3; 8 bases are a match to TRBD2. The junction had 13 bases not matched to a gene; V was cut back by 4 bases and J by 3 bases. Germline-derived CDR1 and CDR2 are SGDLS and YYNGEE. The CDR3 sequence is 17 residues long. DNA of the CDR3: TGTGCCAGCAGCCCCCGAGGGAGCGGGGGACTAACAGATACGCAGTATTTT. Translating gives CASSPRGSGGLTDTQYF.

This chain joins TRBV20-1 and TRBJ2-3, with 8 nucleotides matching TRBD2. This CDR3 has 16 residues. Trimming took 4 bases from V and 6 from J; bases not matched to a gene: 15. Per germline, CDR1 DFQATT and CDR2 SNEGSKA (reference sequence). CDR3 protein: CSATPQAGGPTDTQYF. The CDR3 DNA reads as TGCAGTGCTACCCCCCAGGCGGGAGGCCCAACCGATACGCAGTATTTT.

This clonotype occurred many times. The chain is built from TRBV27 and TRBJ2-5; 13 bases fit TRBD2. J was trimmed by 3 bases and V by 3 bases; bases with no gene match: 10. CDR3 size: 18 residues. Germline assignment: CDR1 MNHEY and CDR2 SMNVEV (reference sequence). CDR3 sequence (DNA): TGTGCCAGCAGTTTCACTTCCCGACTAGCGGGGGGAAAAGAGACCCAGTACTTC. Translation gives CASSFTSRLAGGKETQYF.

This clonotype occurred a few times. The gene calls are TRBV6-5 and TRBJ1-2; D is uncertain. V was pared by 0 bases and J by 3 bases, with 5 bases between. Germline-derived CDR1 and CDR2 are MNHEY and SVGAGI. The CDR3 is 13 residues long. CDR3 protein: CASSYSTDYGYTF. The CDR3 DNA follows: TGTGCCAGCAGTTACTCGACGGACTATGGCTACACCTTC.

This clonotype showed up many times. The CDR3 bases are TGCAGTGCTAACGGACTAGCGGGGGATTCCTACGAGCAGTACTTC. It translates to CSANGLAGDSYEQYF. J is TRBJ2-7 and V is TRBV20-1; 13 bases line up with TRBD2. The CDR3 has 15 amino acids. The germline V gene has CDR1 DFQATT and CDR2 SNEGSKA (reference sequence). The V and J ends lost 4 bases and 1 base, in that order; junction bases with no gene match: 4.

This clonotype was counted many times. The chain has TRBV18 and TRBJ1-2, with D possibly TRBD1 on 5 matching bases. This CDR3 has 14 amino acids. V dropped 4 bases and J dropped 6 bases, with 15 bases sitting between them. CDR1 and CDR2 from the germline V gene are KGHSH and LQKENI. CDR3 sequence reads: CASSQTGTLDGYTF. The CDR3 nucleotides read TGTGCCAGCTCACAAACCGGGACTTTAGATGGCTACACCTTC.